This TCR beta chain stems from a study of beta chain bispecific antibodies for T cell cancers. Study-wide results and limits: Most targeted TRBV signal came from the leukemia cell line cells, not normal T cells.

The CDR3 contains 14 residues. Trimming took 4 bases from V and 0 from J, leaving 7 bases between them. CDR1 and CDR2 from the germline V gene are SEHNR and FQNEAQ (reference sequence). Blood mononuclear cells were expanded for around three days using either OKT3 anti-CD3 antibody or CD3/CD28 beads. This clonotype was seen at least ten times. Its target is unknown. Libraries carried unique molecular identifiers used for clonotype counts. TCRdb reprocessed the 5' RACE reads via MiXCR and lists one record per CDR3 protein. Of about 20,000 distinct CDR3 sequences detected, roughly 2.6% appear once; the ten largest clones hold approximately 30%.

V usage is TRBV7-9 and J usage is TRBJ1-5; no firm D call. The sequenced material came from healthy donor T cells cultured with leukemia cells. The TCR comes from a human donor in good health. Some clones in this sample may be carry-over from other donors' samples. CDR3 DNA: TGTGCCAGCAGCTCCATCTATAGCAATCAGCCCCAGCATTTT. This sequence encodes CASSSIYSNQPQHF.